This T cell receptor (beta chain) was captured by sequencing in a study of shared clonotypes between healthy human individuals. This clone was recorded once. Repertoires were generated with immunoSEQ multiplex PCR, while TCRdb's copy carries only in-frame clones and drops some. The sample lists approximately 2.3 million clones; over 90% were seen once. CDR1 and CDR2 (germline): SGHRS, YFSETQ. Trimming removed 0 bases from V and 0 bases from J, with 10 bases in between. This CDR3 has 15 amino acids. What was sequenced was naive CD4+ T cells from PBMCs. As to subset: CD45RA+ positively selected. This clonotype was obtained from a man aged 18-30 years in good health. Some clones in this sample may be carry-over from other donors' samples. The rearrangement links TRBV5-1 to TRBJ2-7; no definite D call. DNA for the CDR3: TGCGCCAGCAGCTTGGGAGGTGTTGGCTCCTACGAGCAGTACTTC. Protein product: CASSLGGVGSYEQYF.